One sample yielded the 20 T cell receptor beta chains listed below, sequenced in a study of T cell responses to AZD1222 COVID-19 vaccine. This table comes from immunoSEQ multiplex PCR, and its TCRdb copy is limited to in-frame clones, with some not included. In the table there are roughly 130,000 clones, 94% of which are singletons. The sequenced sample was peripheral blood, obtained on day 0 of AZD1222 vaccination. The source is an adult in good health.

The genes are TRBV5-6 and TRBJ1-6; a weak D match, TRBD1 (5 bases). Trimming stripped 6 bases from V and 10 bases from J, with 20 bases between. The germline V gene encodes CDR1 SGHDT and CDR2 YYEEEE. The CDR3 sequence is 15 residues long. Here the CDR3 DNA reads TGTGCCAGCACCTCCTCCCCGGGACTTTTGTCACCCCTCCACTTT. Its translation is CASTSSPGLLSPLHF.

This rearrangement joins TRBV7-8 to TRBJ2-1; TRBD2 matches 14 bases. Germline-derived CDR1 and CDR2 are SGHVS and FQNEAQ. This CDR3 is 18 amino acids long. Trimming removed 5 bases from V and 0 bases from J; junction bases left unmatched: 6. The CDR3 nucleotides are TGTGCCAGCAGCCCGGGACTAGCGGGAGCTAGCTCCTACAATGAGCAGTTCTTC. This codes for CASSPGLAGASSYNEQFF.

V usage is TRBV7-2 and J usage is TRBJ1-2, with D possibly being TRBD1 (5 bases). Trimming shortened V by 6 bases and J by 13 bases, and 21 bases separated the two germline ends. The length of the CDR3 is 13 residues. Germline CDR1 is SGHTA and CDR2 is FQGNSA. The CDR3 DNA reads TGTGCCAGCAGATACTCGGGTATGGGGGTAACCACCTTC. Amino acids: CASRYSGMGVTTF.

J is TRBJ2-7 and V is TRBV4-2; 7 nucleotides align to TRBD2. The V and J ends lost 0 bases and 4 bases, in that order; junction bases with no gene match: 12. There are 17 residues in the CDR3. The germline V gene encodes CDR1 LGHNA and CDR2 YNFKEQ. CDR3 coding DNA: TGTGCCAGCAGCCAAGATAATTTGGGGGGGAGTGGGTACGAGCAGTACTTC. This sequence encodes CASSQDNLGGSGYEQYF.

V gene TRBV28 combines with J gene TRBJ2-7, with unresolved D. Germline V lookup: CDR1 MDHEN, CDR2 SYDVKM. The CDR3 loop spans 13 amino acids. Trimming shortened V by 5 bases and J by 3 bases, and 11 bases separated the two germline ends. Here the CDR3 reads CASSTTTYYEQYF. Written as DNA, the CDR3 is TGTGCCAGCAGTACAACCACATACTACGAGCAGTACTTC.

The V call is TRBV3-1 (or the pseudogene TRBV3-2), the J call TRBJ1-5; D not resolved. V was shortened by 1 base and J by 4 bases, with 14 bases between the two germline ends. From germline, CDR1 is LGHDT and CDR2 YNNKEL (reference sequence). This CDR3 has 16 amino acids. The chain's CDR3 is CASSQGFGRVNQPQHF. The DNA of the CDR3 is TGTGCCAGCAGCCAAGGGTTTGGGAGGGTTAATCAGCCCCAGCATTTT.

The chain couples TRBV4-1 to TRBJ2-1; D may be TRBD2 (5 bases). From germline, CDR1 is MGHRA and CDR2 YSYEKL. This CDR3 has 16 amino acids. Trimming left V 2 bases short and J 4 bases short, with 15 bases between. The CDR3 region is CASSQFVGGSYNEQFF. The CDR3 nucleotides are TGCGCCAGCAGCCAATTTGTCGGAGGATCTTACAATGAGCAGTTCTTC.

The rearrangement joins TRBV7-2 to TRBJ2-2, with 9 bases lining up with TRBD2. CDR1 and CDR2 (germline): SGHTA, FQGNSA. The CDR3 has 15 residues. The V segment lost 5 bases and the J segment 5 bases; nucleotides outside the gene matches: 6. The CDR3 here is CASSGGLAGTGELFF. The CDR3 DNA reads as TGTGCCAGCAGCGGGGGACTAGCAGGAACCGGGGAGCTGTTTTTT.

The V gene is TRBV21-1, the J gene TRBJ2-1. TRBV21-1 is designated a pseudogene. This CDR3 spans 16 amino acids. Here the CDR3 reads CASSKARKSRPHEQFF. CDR3 coding DNA: TGTGCCAGCAGCAAAGCCCGAAAATCCCGCCCCCATGAGCAGTTCTTC.

The rearrangement uses TRBV25-1 and TRBJ1-2, with 9 bases that match TRBD1. V lost 6 bases, J lost 4 bases, and 9 bases stayed unmatched. Germline V gene lookup returns CDR1 MGHDK and CDR2 SYGVNS. This CDR3 has 15 residues. CDR3 coding DNA: TGTGCCAGCAGCGCCGGGACAGGGTCGGGCTATGGCTACACCTTC. Protein sequence: CASSAGTGSGYGYTF.

This clone was detected only once. The rearrangement uses TRBV5-1 and TRBJ1-2; D may be TRBD1 (6 bases). There are 14 residues in the CDR3. Trimming left V 0 bases short and J 2 bases short, with 8 bases between. Germline CDR1 SGHRS, CDR2 YFSETQ. The CDR3 sequence: CASSLDRVNYGYTF. The CDR3 DNA reads TGCGCCAGCAGCTTGGACAGGGTGAACTATGGCTACACCTTC. Using reference TRBV5-1 and TRBJ1-2 for the parts outside the CDR3, the full variable domain is KAGVTQTPRYLIKTRGQQVTLSCSPISGHRSVSWYQQTPGQGLQFLFEYFSETQRNKGNFPGRFSGRQFSNSRSEMNVSTLELGDSALYLCASSLDRVNYGYTFGSGTRLTVV.

This sequence joins TRBV28 and TRBJ1-6, with 9 nucleotides matching TRBD1. The length of the CDR3 is 14 residues. J gave up 7 bases and V 5 bases, and 3 bases lay outside the gene matches. Germline V gene lookup returns CDR1 MDHEN and CDR2 SYDVKM. The CDR3: CASSEDRGNSPLHF. CDR3 sequence (DNA): TGTGCCAGCAGTGAGGACAGGGGCAATTCACCCCTCCACTTT.

This clone was detected once. The genes are TRBV4-1 and TRBJ2-7; D might be TRBD2 (5 bases). V lost 0 bases and J lost 3, with 6 bases in between. The CDR3 loop spans 13 amino acids. CDR1 is MGHRA and CDR2 is YSYEKL in the germline V gene. The CDR3 sequence is CASSQDGSYEQYF. CDR3 sequence (DNA): TGCGCCAGCAGCCAAGATGGGAGCTACGAGCAGTACTTC.

This chain joins TRBV2 and TRBJ1-2; the D gene is possibly TRBD1 (5 bases). The CDR3 length is 13 residues. The V end was cut by 5 bases, the J end by 5 bases, with 12 bases between. Germline values: CDR1 SNHLY, CDR2 FYNNEI. The CDR3 loop reads CASSPGLEYGYTF. CDR3 nucleotide sequence: TGTGCCAGCAGTCCGGGACTTGAGTATGGCTACACCTTC.

The chain has TRBV13 and TRBJ1-1, with D unclear. Trimming took off 6 bases at V and 5 bases at J, with 7 bases between the two ends. This CDR3 has 11 residues. CDR1 and CDR2 from the germline V gene are PRHDT and FYEKMQ (reference sequence). The CDR3 loop reads CASRVGTEAFF. CDR3 in DNA: TGTGCCAGCAGAGTGGGTACTGAAGCTTTCTTT.

CDR3: CSASGTNEKLFF. CDR3 coding DNA: TGCAGTGCTAGTGGGACAAATGAAAAACTGTTTTTT. The chain joins TRBV20-1 to TRBJ1-4; tentatively, D is TRBD1 (6 bases). CDR1 DFQATT and CDR2 SNEGSKA come from the germline V gene (reference sequence). The V end lost 3 bases, the J end lost 5 bases, and 7 bases lay between the germline ends. This CDR3 comprises 12 residues.

The chain uses TRBV7-9 and TRBJ1-4, with 8 bases identical to TRBD1. The germline CDR1 and CDR2 sequences are SEHNR and FQNEAQ (reference sequence). Trimming cost V 5 bases and J 8 bases; bases outside gene matches: 7. CDR3 size: 14 residues. CDR3 nucleotide sequence: TGTGCCAGCAGCCGTGGACAGGGCGGCGAAAAACTGTTTTTT. Its protein is CASSRGQGGEKLFF.

The chain couples TRBV5-4 to TRBJ1-2; 7 bases are shared with TRBD1. The junction had 19 bases not matched to a gene; V was cut back by 4 bases and J by 4 bases. CDR1 SGHNT and CDR2 YYREEE come from the germline V gene (reference sequence). The CDR3 runs to 18 residues. CDR3 residues: CASSRPGAYSHRGYGYTF. Here the CDR3 DNA reads TGTGCCAGCAGCCGCCCGGGAGCCTATTCTCACAGGGGCTATGGCTACACCTTC.

The rearrangement joins TRBV28 to TRBJ1-4; D gene ambiguous. Germline assignment: CDR1 MDHEN and CDR2 SYDVKM. The CDR3 runs 15 residues. V lost 3 bases and J 8 bases, leaving 16 bases between the germline ends. DNA of the CDR3: TGTGCCAGCAGTTTCCCTCCCCCCGATGAGGAAAAACTGTTTTTT. This codes for CASSFPPPDEEKLFF.

This rearrangement joins TRBV28 to TRBJ1-1; D is perhaps TRBD1 (6 bases). Germline V CDR1 and CDR2: MDHEN, SYDVKM. The CDR3 totals 13 residues. The V end was cut by 6 bases, the J end by 6 bases, with 14 bases between. The CDR3 loop reads CASSFTGLSEAFF. CDR3 nucleotide sequence: TGTGCCAGCAGCTTTACAGGGCTCTCTGAAGCTTTCTTT. The full variable domain, its missing parts supplied by reference TRBV28 and TRBJ1-1, is DVKVTQSSRYLVKRTGEKVFLECVQDMDHENMFWYRQDPGLGLRLIYFSYDVKMKEKGDIPEGYSVSREKKERFSLILESASTNQTSMYLCASSFTGLSEAFFGQGTRLTVV.